This TCR beta chain was sequenced for a study of response to subunit inactivated influenza vaccine. After removal of 5 bases from V and 4 bases from J, the junction contained 13 bases not matched to a gene. CDR3 size: 15 residues. In germline, CDR1 is DFQATT, CDR2 SNEGSKA (reference sequence). As to this clonotype: Its antigen is undetermined.

Study-level results: Authors suggested seasonal influenza vaccinations each recruit few new T cells.

In TCRdb, the RT-PCR reads were re-called with MiXCR into one record per CDR3 protein. Of more than 600,000 distinct CDR3 sequences in the sample, approximately 17% were seen once. This sequence joins TRBV20-1 and TRBJ2-7; 8 nucleotides agree with TRBD2. The TCR was taken from a man aged 45 to 65 who received an inactivated influenza vaccine. Sample: PBMCs from blood, taken 5 days after vaccination. Here the CDR3 reads CSAGPVGLAGYEQYF. The CDR3 DNA is TGCAGTGCTGGTCCCGTGGGGTTAGCGGGATACGAGCAGTACTTC.